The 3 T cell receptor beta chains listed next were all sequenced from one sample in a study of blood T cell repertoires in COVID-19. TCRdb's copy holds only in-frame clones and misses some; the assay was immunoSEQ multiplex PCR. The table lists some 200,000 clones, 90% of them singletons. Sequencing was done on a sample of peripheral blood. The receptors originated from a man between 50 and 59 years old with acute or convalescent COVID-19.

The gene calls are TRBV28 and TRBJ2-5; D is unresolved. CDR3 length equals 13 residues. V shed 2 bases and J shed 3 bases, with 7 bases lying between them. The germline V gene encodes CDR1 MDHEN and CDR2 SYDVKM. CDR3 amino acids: CASSLITKETQYF. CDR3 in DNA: TGTGCCAGCAGTTTAATAACTAAAGAGACCCAGTACTTC.

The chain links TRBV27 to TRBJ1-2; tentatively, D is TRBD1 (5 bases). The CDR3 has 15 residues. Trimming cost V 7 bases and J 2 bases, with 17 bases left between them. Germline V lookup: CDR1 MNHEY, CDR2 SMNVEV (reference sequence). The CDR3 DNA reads TGTGCCAGCACCCCAACCGGGACTAACAACTATGGCTACACCTTC. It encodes CASTPTGTNNYGYTF.

The CDR3 loop reads CASSSPGVSYGYTF. The CDR3 DNA is TGTGCCAGCAGTTCACCCGGGGTCTCCTATGGCTACACCTTC. The chain has TRBV6-5 and TRBJ1-2; no firm D call. Germline CDR1 and CDR2: MNHEY and SVGAGI. CDR3 size: 14 residues. Trimming cost V 4 bases and J 4 bases, with 13 bases left between them.